This T cell receptor beta chain was sequenced during a study of blood T cells in healthy people across ages. Study-wide results and caveats: The authors considered diversity estimates from one million T cells to be underestimates.

Each sample gave at least 7 million isolated PBMCs. Worth noting for this clonotype: The antigen is not known.

Through a sample-barcoded 5' primer and a J-beta primer mix, a second PCR was run for roughly 6 to 12 cycles. TCRdb independently ran MiXCR on the 5' RACE reads; one entry per CDR3 protein. The sample shows over 500,000 distinct CDR3 sequences, roughly half of them seen only once. The CDR3 consists of 14 residues. The V gene's germline CDR1 is MNHEY and CDR2 SMNVEV (reference sequence). Deletions cut 0 bases from V and 5 bases from J, with 8 bases between. Sequencing was done on a sample of blood. The sequence was obtained from an elderly woman in good health. The chain combines TRBV27 with TRBJ1-5; a weak D match, TRBD1 (5 bases). The CDR3 sequence: CASSLSGGDQPQHF. The CDR3 coding sequence is TGTGCCAGCAGTTTATCCGGGGGAGATCAGCCCCAGCATTTT.